This TCR beta chain was profiled in a study of T cells in Graves' hyperthyroidism and ophthalmopathy. In the study overall: Staff took peripheral blood when the initial diagnosis was made, before any treatment began.

Study-wide findings and caveats: In blood, most of the thyroid clonotypes expanded above 0.001 were also present.

TCR beta CDR3 regions were amplified from RNA. Carried out on the TCR CDR3, a first-round RT-PCR used the HTBI primer set. TCRdb redid the calling of the multiplex PCR reads with MiXCR, one entry per CDR3 protein. The table includes roughly 280,000 distinct CDR3 sequences, 22% detected once. This clonotype was seen only a few times. Its antigen is undetermined. The PBMCs were sourced from fresh peripheral blood (around 9.3 ml). Germline loops: CDR1 MDHEN, CDR2 SYDVKM. CDR3 length: 15 residues. Trimming cost V 6 bases and J 0 bases, with 12 bases left between them. The TCR sequence derives from a man aged 25 to 40 with Graves' ophthalmopathy. The V call is TRBV28, the J call TRBJ1-5; D is perhaps TRBD1 (5 bases). The sample consisted of blood. The CDR3 DNA reads TGTGCCAGCAGGTTGCAGGGCCTTAGCAATCAGCCCCAGCATTTT. Translating it yields CASRLQGLSNQPQHF.